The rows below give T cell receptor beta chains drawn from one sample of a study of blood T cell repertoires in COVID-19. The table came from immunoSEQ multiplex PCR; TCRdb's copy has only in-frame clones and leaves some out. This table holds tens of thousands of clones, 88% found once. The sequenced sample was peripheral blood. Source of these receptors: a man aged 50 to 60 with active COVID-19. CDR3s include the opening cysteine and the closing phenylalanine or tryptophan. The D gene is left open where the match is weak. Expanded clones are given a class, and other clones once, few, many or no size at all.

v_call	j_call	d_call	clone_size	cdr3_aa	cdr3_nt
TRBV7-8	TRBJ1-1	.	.	CASSLVYRENTEAFF	TGTGCCAGCAGCTTAGTCTATCGGGAGAACACTGAAGCTTTCTTT
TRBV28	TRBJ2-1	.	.	CASSPFFRGVNEQFF	TGTGCCAGCAGTCCGTTCTTCCGGGGTGTCAATGAGCAGTTCTTC
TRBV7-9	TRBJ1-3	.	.	CASSATQGTGNTIYF	TGTGCCAGCAGCGCTACGCAGGGTACTGGAAACACCATATATTTT
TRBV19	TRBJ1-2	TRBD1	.	CASSIRTGEGYTF	TGTGCCAGTAGTATCAGGACAGGGGAAGGCTACACCTTC
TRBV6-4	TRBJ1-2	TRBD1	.	CASSDSAGGYGYTF	TGTGCCAGCAGTGACTCCGCAGGGGGATATGGCTACACCTTC
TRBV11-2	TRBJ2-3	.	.	CASSPTGQGFTDTQYF	TGTGCCAGCAGCCCGACGGGGCAGGGGTTCACAGATACGCAGTATTTT
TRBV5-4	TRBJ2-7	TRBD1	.	CASRAGTGNYEQYF	TGTGCCAGCAGAGCCGGGACAGGGAACTACGAGCAGTACTTC
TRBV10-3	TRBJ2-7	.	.	CAINDSGSEQYF	TGTGCCATAAACGACAGCGGGTCCGAGCAGTACTTC
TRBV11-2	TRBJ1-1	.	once	CASSPPEVGRQAFF	TGTGCCAGCAGCCCTCCCGAGGTCGGCAGACAAGCTTTCTTT
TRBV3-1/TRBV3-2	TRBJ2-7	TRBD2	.	CASSKALASHEQYF	TGTGCCAGCAGTAAAGCACTAGCGTCCCACGAGCAGTACTTC
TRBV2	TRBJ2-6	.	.	CATGAFGANVLTF	TGTGCCACAGGGGCTTTTGGGGCCAACGTCCTGACTTTC
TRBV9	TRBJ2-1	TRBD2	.	CASSSRLAPYNEQFF	TGTGCCAGCAGCTCCCGACTAGCGCCATACAATGAGCAGTTCTTC
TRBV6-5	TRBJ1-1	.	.	CASIQGRDTEAFF	TGTGCCAGCATCCAGGGTAGGGACACTGAAGCTTTCTTT
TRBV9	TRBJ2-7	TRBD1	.	CASSGYGQGDEQYF	TGTGCCAGCAGCGGTTATGGACAGGGGGACGAGCAGTACTTC
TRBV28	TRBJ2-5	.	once	CASSLPQETQYF	TGTGCCAGCAGTTTACCTCAAGAGACCCAGTACTTC
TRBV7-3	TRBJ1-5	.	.	CASSLNPGEPQHF	TGTGCCAGCAGCTTAAACCCCGGGGAGCCCCAGCATTTT
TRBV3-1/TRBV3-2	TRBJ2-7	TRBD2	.	CASSLRTSGRRIEQYF	TGTGCCAGCAGCCTCAGAACTAGCGGGAGAAGAATCGAGCAGTACTTC
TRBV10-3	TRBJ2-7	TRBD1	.	CAIRGTGNYEQYF	TGTGCCATCAGGGGGACAGGGAACTACGAGCAGTACTTC
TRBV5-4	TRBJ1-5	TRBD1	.	CASSPGTGIGQPQHF	TGTGCCAGCAGCCCTGGGACAGGGATTGGTCAGCCCCAGCATTTT
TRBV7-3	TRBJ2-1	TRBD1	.	CASSTSQGENEQFF	TGTGCCAGCAGCACTAGTCAGGGGGAAAATGAGCAGTTCTTC
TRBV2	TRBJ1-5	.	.	CASNSQPPTGNQPQHF	TGTGCCAGCAATTCTCAACCGCCCACAGGGAATCAGCCCCAGCATTTT
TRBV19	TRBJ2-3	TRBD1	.	CASSIETGAGDTQYF	TGTGCCAGTAGTATAGAGACAGGGGCGGGAGATACGCAGTATTTT
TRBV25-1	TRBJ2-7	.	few	CASSSLRRLEQYF	TGTGCCAGCAGCTCCCTTCGTAGACTGGAGCAGTACTTC
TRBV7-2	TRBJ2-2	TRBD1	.	CAVRDRVRAGELFF	TGTGCCGTCCGGGACAGGGTTCGCGCCGGGGAGCTGTTTTTT
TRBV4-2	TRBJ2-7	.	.	CASSQVVESSYEQYF	TGTGCCAGCAGCCAAGTCGTTGAGAGTTCCTACGAGCAGTACTTC
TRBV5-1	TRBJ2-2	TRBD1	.	CASSLGTGRTGELFF	TGCGCCAGCAGCTTGGGGACAGGACGTACCGGGGAGCTGTTTTTT
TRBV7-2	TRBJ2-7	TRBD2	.	CASSLYSGGARSYEQYF	TGTGCCAGCAGTTTATATAGCGGGGGGGCGAGATCCTACGAGCAGTACTTC
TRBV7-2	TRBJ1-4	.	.	CASSPRQRTNEKLFF	TGTGCCAGCAGCCCAAGGCAGCGGACTAATGAAAAACTGTTTTTT
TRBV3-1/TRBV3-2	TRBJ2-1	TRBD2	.	CASSREGGPRVQFF	TGTGCCAGCAGCCGAGAGGGAGGGCCTCGCGTCCAGTTCTTC
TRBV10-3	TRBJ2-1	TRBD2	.	CATLTSGPNEQFF	TGTGCCACCCTGACTAGCGGACCCAATGAGCAGTTCTTC
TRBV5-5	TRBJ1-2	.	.	CASSLVTGIGYGYTF	TGTGCCAGCAGCTTGGTAACAGGGATAGGCTATGGCTACACCTTC
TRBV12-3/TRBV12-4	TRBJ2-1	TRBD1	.	CASTPTGGDEQFF	TGTGCCAGCACCCCGACAGGGGGAGATGAGCAGTTCTTC
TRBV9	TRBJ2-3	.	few	CASSPGTRTDTQYF	TGTGCCAGCAGCCCCGGGACTCGCACAGATACGCAGTATTTT
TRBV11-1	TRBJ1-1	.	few	CASSPHPDRMNTEAFF	TGTGCCAGCAGCCCTCACCCGGACAGAATGAACACTGAAGCTTTCTTT
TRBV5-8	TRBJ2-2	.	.	CASTPRSGWTGELFF	TGTGCCAGCACCCCCCGTAGCGGTTGGACCGGGGAGCTGTTTTTT
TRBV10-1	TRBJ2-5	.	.	CASSKGHQETQYF	TGCGCCAGCAGTAAGGGGCACCAAGAGACCCAGTACTTC
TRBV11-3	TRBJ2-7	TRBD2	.	CASSLGTIYEQYF	TGTGCCAGCAGCTTGGGGACTATTTACGAGCAGTACTTC
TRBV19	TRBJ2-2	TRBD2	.	CAGRGGRINTGELFF	TGTGCCGGTCGGGGGGGCCGGATAAACACCGGGGAGCTGTTTTTT
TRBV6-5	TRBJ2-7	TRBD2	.	CASTAGLAYEQYF	TGTGCCAGCACCGCCGGACTAGCCTACGAGCAGTACTTC
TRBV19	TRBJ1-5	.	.	CASNQEGRYSNQPQHF	TGTGCCAGTAATCAGGAAGGGAGATATAGCAATCAGCCCCAGCATTTT
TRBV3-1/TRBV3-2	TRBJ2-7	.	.	CASSQDRGGEQYF	TGTGCCAGCAGCCAAGATCGAGGTGGCGAGCAGTACTTC
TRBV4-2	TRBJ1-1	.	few	CASSQETGMATEAFF	TGTGCCAGCAGCCAAGAAACAGGGATGGCCACTGAAGCTTTCTTT
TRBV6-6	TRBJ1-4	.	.	CASSSSTNEKLFF	TGTGCCAGCAGTTCCTCAACTAATGAAAAACTGTTTTTT
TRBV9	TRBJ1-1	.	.	CASTSLRQGNTEAFF	TGTGCCAGCACCTCTTTGAGGCAGGGGAACACTGAAGCTTTCTTT
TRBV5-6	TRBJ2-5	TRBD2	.	CASSTGRLAAQETQYF	TGTGCCAGCAGCACGGGTAGACTAGCGGCCCAAGAGACCCAGTACTTC
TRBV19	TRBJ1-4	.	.	CASSMLEQVHEKLFF	TGTGCCAGTAGTATGTTAGAACAGGTCCATGAAAAACTGTTTTTT
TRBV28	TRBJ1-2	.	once	CASSPPVRWGYTF	TGTGCCAGCAGTCCCCCGGTCCGGTGGGGCTACACCTTC
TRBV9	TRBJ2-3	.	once	CASSVTGTDTQYF	TGTGCCAGCAGCGTCACAGGGACAGATACGCAGTATTTT
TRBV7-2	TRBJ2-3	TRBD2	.	CASSRTATRGGFTQYF	TGTGCCAGCAGCCGTACAGCGACCCGGGGGGGCTTCACGCAGTATTTT
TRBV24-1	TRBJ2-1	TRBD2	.	CATSDRGTSGSSYNEQFF	TGTGCCACCAGTGATCGCGGGACTAGCGGTTCTTCCTACAATGAGCAGTTCTTC
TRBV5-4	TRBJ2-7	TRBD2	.	CASSFPPAGESEQYF	TGTGCCAGCAGCTTCCCCCCCGCGGGAGAGTCCGAGCAGTACTTC
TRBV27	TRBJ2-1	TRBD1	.	CASSLSTGEASYNEQFF	TGTGCCAGCAGTTTATCGACAGGGGAGGCCTCCTACAATGAGCAGTTCTTC
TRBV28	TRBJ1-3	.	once	CASSSPGLNSGNTIYF	TGTGCCAGCAGTTCTCCGGGACTGAACTCTGGAAACACCATATATTTT
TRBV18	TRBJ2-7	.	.	CASSPAAEVEQYF	TGTGCCAGCTCACCAGCGGCAGAGGTCGAGCAGTACTTC
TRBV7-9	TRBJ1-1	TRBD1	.	CASSARGYTEAFF	TGTGCCAGCAGCGCCAGGGGGTACACTGAAGCTTTCTTT